The sequence of this T cell receptor beta chain was determined in a study of blood T cell repertoires in COVID-19. Authors' methods: Estimates of nucleated cell counts were drawn from the amplification of reference gene primers. Produced via immunoSEQ multiplex PCR; TCRdb's table is partial and in-frame only. The D gene and trimming were derived from the DNA, and the V and J assignments and clone size from that table. The sample records under 300,000 clones, approximately 90% being singletons. CDR3 length: 17 residues. V lost 4 bases, J lost 0 bases, and 12 bases stayed unmatched. In germline, CDR1 is SQVTM, CDR2 ANQGSEA.

The source is a woman aged 40 to 50 who had recovered from COVID-19. The chain links TRBV29-1 to TRBJ2-7, with TRBD2 identical over 10 bases. Sequencing input: peripheral blood. The CDR3 here is CSVAGLAGVPSSYEQYF. DNA of the CDR3: TGCAGCGTTGCTGGGCTAGCGGGGGTTCCTAGCTCCTACGAGCAGTACTTC.